These T cell receptor beta chains were read from a single sample in a study of shared clonotypes between healthy human individuals. TCRdb's table, derived via immunoSEQ multiplex PCR, lists solely in-frame clones and lacks some. The sample contains millions of clones, 85% to 95% of which appear only once. What was sequenced was naive CD4+ T cells sorted from blood. These receptors came from a young man in good health. The CDR3 runs from the conserved cysteine through the conserved F or W. The D gene is left open where the match is weak. The size of a clone is reported for some rows only, either as once, few or many, or as a class for expanded clones.

D | J | V | size | DNA | CDR3
TRBD2 | TRBJ2-7 | TRBV25-1 | . | TGTGCCAGCAGTGAAACTAGCGGGTGGTCCTACGAGCAGTACTTC | CASSETSGWSYEQYF
TRBD2 | TRBJ2-2 | TRBV4-2 | . | TGTGCCAGCAGCCTAGGACTAGCAGAGAACACCGGGGAGCTGTTTTTT | CASSLGLAENTGELFF
. | TRBJ1-1 | TRBV5-6 | . | TGTGCCAGCAGCTTGGCCGGGGCCGGGAGGGCTGAAGCTTTCTTT | CASSLAGAGRAEAFF
. | TRBJ1-6 | TRBV4-1 | . | TGCGCCAGCAGCCAATCTCCTGGGATGGGCAATTCACCCCTCCACTTT | CASSQSPGMGNSPLHF
. | TRBJ1-2 | TRBV10-3 | . | TGTGCCATCAGTGAGTCGAGCAGGGACTATGGCTACACCTTC | CAISESSRDYGYTF
. | TRBJ2-7 | TRBV5-1 | . | TGCGCCAGCCGATCTAAGGGGGACACGAGCTCCTACGAGCAGTACTTC | CASRSKGDTSSYEQYF
TRBD1 | TRBJ2-2 | TRBV29-1 | . | TGCAGCGTTGAGTACCGGGACAGGTCGACCGGGGAGCTGTTTTTT | CSVEYRDRSTGELFF
. | TRBJ2-2 | TRBV9 | . | TGTGCCAGCAGCGTAGTTCATGAGGCTACCGGGGAGCTGTTTTTT | CASSVVHEATGELFF
TRBD1 | TRBJ1-2 | TRBV19 | . | TGTGCCAGTAACCCGATAGGGACAGGGAGTGGCTACACCTTC | CASNPIGTGSGYTF
. | TRBJ1-3 | TRBV6-5 | . | TGTGCCAGCAGTCGGAGTTCTGGAAACACCATATATTTT | CASSRSSGNTIYF
TRBD1 | TRBJ2-7 | TRBV9 | . | TGTGCCAGCAGCGCCTCGGGACAGGCGAGCTCCTACGAGCAGTACTTC | CASSASGQASSYEQYF
TRBD1 | TRBJ1-2 | TRBV7-2 | once | TGTGCCAGCAGCCCACAGGGACAGGGGATAAGTGGCTACACCTTC | CASSPQGQGISGYTF
TRBD2 | TRBJ2-3 | TRBV7-9 | . | TGTGCCAGCAGCTTACCGTTTGGCGGGGGTACGCAGTATTTT | CASSLPFGGGTQYF
. | TRBJ1-2 | TRBV28 | . | TGTGCCAGCAGTTTACGCCCTAACTTTTTATCGAAGTGGGGCTACACCTTC | CASSLRPNFLSKWGYTF
. | TRBJ2-3 | TRBV5-1 | . | TGCGCCAGCAGCCTGCCTGGTACAGATACGCAGTATTTT | CASSLPGTDTQYF
. | TRBJ2-1 | TRBV7-9 | . | TGTGCCAGCAGCTTAAGGAGGGATGAGCAGTTCTTC | CASSLRRDEQFF
. | TRBJ1-1 | TRBV27 | . | TGTGCCAGCAGTAACTCAGGGATGTTGGCTTTCTTT | CASSNSGMLAFF
. | TRBJ1-1 | TRBV6-6 | . | TGTGCCAGCGGGGGCGGGGAAGCTTTCTTT | CASGGGEAFF
. | TRBJ1-4 | TRBV28 | . | TGTGCCAGCAGTTTATATGCAACTAATGAAAAACTGTTTTTT | CASSLYATNEKLFF
. | TRBJ2-3 | TRBV5-1 | . | TGCGCCAGCAGCTTGGGTCGGATTAAGGATACGCAGTATTTT | CASSLGRIKDTQYF